This T cell receptor beta chain was found in a study of post-analysis software for immune sequencing data. Study information: Courses of disease covered relapsing-remitting, secondary progressive and progressive-relapsing multiple sclerosis. Study conclusions and caveats: Multiple sclerosis was associated with a significant reduction in normalized Chao1 diversity relative to controls. In patients, TRBV5-6, TRBV5-1 and TRBV20-1 belonged to five TRBV segments found more frequently than in controls. By F measure, samples from a shared preparation batch strongly co-clustered.

Every TCR beta cDNA library bore unique molecular identifiers. TCRdb recomputed calls from the PCR reads with MiXCR, one row per CDR3 protein. Counted here are hundreds of thousands of distinct CDR3 sequences, roughly 27% occurring once; the ten biggest clones make up roughly 0.57%. To note about this clonotype: Its antigen is currently unknown.

Between the trimmed V and J ends, which lost 2 bases and 5 bases, there was a span of 13 bases. The CDR3 is 14 amino acids. The germline CDR1 and CDR2 sequences are SGDLS and YYNGEE. This sequence joins TRBV9 and TRBJ1-1; unclear D gene. The source material was blood. This sequence originates from a girl aged 5-17 years with multiple sclerosis. CDR3 in amino acids: CASSVAGEGTEAFF. The CDR3 coding sequence is TGTGCCAGCAGCGTGGCCGGGGAAGGGACTGAAGCTTTCTTT.